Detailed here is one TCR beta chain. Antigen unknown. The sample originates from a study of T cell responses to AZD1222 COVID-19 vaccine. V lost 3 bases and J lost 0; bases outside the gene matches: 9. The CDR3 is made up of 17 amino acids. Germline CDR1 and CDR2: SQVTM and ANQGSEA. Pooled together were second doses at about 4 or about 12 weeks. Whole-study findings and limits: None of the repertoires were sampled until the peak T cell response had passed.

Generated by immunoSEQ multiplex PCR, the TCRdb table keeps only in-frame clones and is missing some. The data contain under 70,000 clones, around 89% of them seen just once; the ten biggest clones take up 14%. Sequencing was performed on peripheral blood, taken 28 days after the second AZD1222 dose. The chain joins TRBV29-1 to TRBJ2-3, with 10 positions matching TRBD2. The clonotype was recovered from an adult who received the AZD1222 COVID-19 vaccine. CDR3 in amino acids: CSVEPQLAGVSTDTQYF. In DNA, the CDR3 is TGCAGCGTTGAGCCCCAGCTAGCGGGAGTTAGCACAGATACGCAGTATTTT.